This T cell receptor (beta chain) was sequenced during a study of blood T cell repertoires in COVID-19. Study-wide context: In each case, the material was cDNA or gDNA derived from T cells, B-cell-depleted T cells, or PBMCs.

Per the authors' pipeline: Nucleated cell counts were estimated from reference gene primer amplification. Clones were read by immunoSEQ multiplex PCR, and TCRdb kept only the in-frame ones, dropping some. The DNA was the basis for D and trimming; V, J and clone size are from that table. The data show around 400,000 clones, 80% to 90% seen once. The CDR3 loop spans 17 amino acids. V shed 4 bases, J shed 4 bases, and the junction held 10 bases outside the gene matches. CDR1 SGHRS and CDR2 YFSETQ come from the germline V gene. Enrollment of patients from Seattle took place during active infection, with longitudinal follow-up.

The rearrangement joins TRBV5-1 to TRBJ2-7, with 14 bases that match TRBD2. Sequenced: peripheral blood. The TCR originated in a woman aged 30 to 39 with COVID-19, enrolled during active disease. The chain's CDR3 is CASSIQTSGRAEYEQYF. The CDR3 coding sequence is TGCGCCAGCAGCATTCAGACTAGCGGGAGGGCCGAGTACGAGCAGTACTTC.